This T cell receptor beta chain was identified in a study of beta chain features in type 1 diabetes. This clone showed up just a few times. Every isolated RNA sample was fully reverse transcribed, so sequencing captured expressed TCRB transcripts. Sequenced by immunoSEQ multiplex PCR; TCRdb stores in-frame clones only, minus some. The sample carries 430,000 or so clones, approximately 10% recorded once. This CDR3 has 12 amino acids. V lost 0 bases to trimming and J lost 6 bases, with 6 bases between them. Germline assignment: CDR1 SGHRS and CDR2 YFSETQ. The sequence was obtained from a woman younger than 35 in good health. The chain uses TRBV5-1 and TRBJ1-2; a weak D match, TRBD1 (5 bases). The material sequenced was naive CD4+ T cells from blood. The CDR3 here is CASSLEGDGYTF. CDR3 DNA sequence: TGCGCCAGCAGCTTGGAAGGGGATGGCTACACCTTC. Together with reference TRBV5-1 and TRBJ1-2, the CDR3 gives the full variable domain: KAGVTQTPRYLIKTRGQQVTLSCSPISGHRSVSWYQQTPGQGLQFLFEYFSETQRNKGNFPGRFSGRQFSNSRSEMNVSTLELGDSALYLCASSLEGDGYTFGSGTRLTVV.